This T cell receptor (beta chain) was obtained from a study of identical twins. Study-level findings and limits: For out-of-frame beta sequences, excess twin sharing was weaker. Analyses of zero insertions could, in part, be confounded by invariant MAIT and iNKT cells. Models predicted too little out-of-frame TCR alpha sharing in monozygotic twins.

After template switching added a universal primer site, the resulting cDNA carried unique molecular identifiers. Each CDR3 protein is one row after TCRdb ran MiXCR on the 5' RACE reads. The sample shows 700,000 or so distinct CDR3 sequences, 8.6% of them seen only once. V was cut by 5 bases and J by 0 bases, with 8 bases left in between. Germline CDR1 is SEHNR and CDR2 is FQNEAQ (reference sequence). The CDR3 has 13 residues. Comments on this clonotype: Its target is unknown.

This same sample was also part of a study on yellow fever vaccine responses in identical twins.

This receptor was obtained from a woman between 18 and 29 years old in good health. Sequenced material: PBMCs. This chain uses TRBV7-9 with TRBJ2-7; D gene unclear. DNA for the CDR3: TGTGCCAGCAGCCGGGCCATCTCCTACGAGCAGTACTTC. Amino acid sequence: CASSRAISYEQYF. The entire variable domain, with the rest obtained from reference TRBV7-9 and TRBJ2-7, is as follows: DTGVSQNPRHKITKRGQNVTFRCDPISEHNRLYWYRQTLGQGPEFLTYFQNEAQLEKSRLLSDRFSAERPKGSFSTLEIQRTEQGDSAMYLCASSRAISYEQYFGPGTRLTVT.